Listed below are T cell receptor beta chains from one sample, sequenced in a study of T cell repertoires in cytomegalovirus infection. TCRdb ran MiXCR on the reads and lists one entry per CDR3 protein. Of around 130,000 distinct CDR3 sequences in the sample, approximately 8.8% were seen once. Source material: PBMCs. All receptors derive from a human donor in good health (CMV status not recorded). Some clones in this sample may be carry-over from other donors' samples. Both conserved end residues are part of each CDR3. A D gene is named only where the DNA matches it firmly. Not all rows give a size; the values are once, few, many and, for expanded clones, a class.

V gene	D gene	J gene	clone size	CDR3 DNA	CDR3 protein
TRBV19	NA	TRBJ2-1	many	TGTGCCAGTAGTGGCCAGGGCCGTGTGACCCCCTACAATGAGCAGTTCTTC	CASSGQGRVTPYNEQFF
TRBV10-3	NA	TRBJ2-5	many	TGTGCCATCAGTGAGTCGCTCGGGGGACAAACCCAAGAGACCCAGTACTTC	CAISESLGGQTQETQYF
TRBV7-8	TRBD1	TRBJ1-1	many	TGTGCCAGCAGCTTAACAGGGGCTGAAGCTTTCTTT	CASSLTGAEAFF
TRBV15	NA	TRBJ2-5	many	TGTGCCACCAGCAGAGATAGGATTTCGGAGACCCAGTACTTC	CATSRDRISETQYF
TRBV12-3/TRBV12-4	TRBD2	TRBJ2-1	NA	TGTGCCAGCAGTTTACAGCGGGGGGCGAACAATGAGCAGTTCTTC	CASSLQRGANNEQFF
TRBV28	NA	TRBJ2-2	many	TGTGCCAGCAACCGGAACACCGGGGAGCTGTTTTTT	CASNRNTGELFF
TRBV29-1	NA	TRBJ2-3	NA	TGCAGCGTTGAAACGGGTAGCACAGATACGCAGTATTTT	CSVETGSTDTQYF
TRBV25-1	NA	TRBJ1-2	many	TGTGCCAGCAGTGAATTCCTCGTGGCAGACCGCGATGGCTACACCTTC	CASSEFLVADRDGYTF
TRBV7-2	NA	TRBJ1-2	many	TGTGCCAGCAGCTTACCCAGGGGTGGGAACTATGGCTACACCTTC	CASSLPRGGNYGYTF
TRBV5-1	NA	TRBJ2-3	few	TGCGCCAGCACCGGGCAATTGACAGATACGCAGTATTTT	CASTGQLTDTQYF
TRBV9	TRBD1	TRBJ1-2	many	TGTGCCAGCAGCCTCCGGACAGGGCCCTCCTTCGGCCCCCCTTTTTCCTTC	CASSLRTGPSFGPPFSF
TRBV2	NA	TRBJ2-5	few	TGTGCCAGCAGTGAAGCGGGGGGAGCCAGGGGAGACCAGTACTTC	CASSEAGGARGDQYF
TRBV28	NA	TRBJ1-2	many	TGTGCCAGCAGTTTCGCTGACAGAAACTATGGCTACACCTTC	CASSFADRNYGYTF
TRBV6-5	NA	TRBJ2-6	many	TGTGCCAGCATGAGCCAGGGTGCCGGGGCCAACGTCCTGACTTTC	CASMSQGAGANVLTF
TRBV18	NA	TRBJ1-1	NA	TGTGCCAGCTCACGGGAGGGAACTGAAGCTTTCTTT	CASSREGTEAFF
TRBV20-1	TRBD1	TRBJ2-1	few	TGCAGTGCTACTAACGACAGGGATCACAATGAGCAGTTCTTC	CSATNDRDHNEQFF
TRBV25-1	NA	TRBJ1-5	many	TGTGCCAGCAGTGAATACCAAAGGATTGAGAGTTCCAATCAGCCCCAGCATTTT	CASSEYQRIESSNQPQHF
TRBV12-5	NA	TRBJ1-2	few	TGTGCTAGTGGTTTGCTCAATGGCTACACCTTC	CASGLLNGYTF
TRBV28	NA	TRBJ1-2	many	TGTGCCAGCAGTTTACCAGAATTAAACTATGGCTACACCTTC	CASSLPELNYGYTF
TRBV29-1	NA	TRBJ1-2	few	TGCAGCGTGACTGGCTACACCTTC	CSVTGYTF
TRBV7-3	NA	TRBJ1-1	NA	TGTGCCAGCAGTCCTGGGCAGGGGCGGGACACCGAAGATTTCTTT	CASSPGQGRDTEDFF
TRBV2	NA	TRBJ2-3	many	TGTGCCAGCAACCTGAGGGGAGCGGAATCTAGCACAGATACGCAGTATTTT	CASNLRGAESSTDTQYF
TRBV2	NA	TRBJ1-1	few	TGTGCCAGCAGTGAGGGCTGGGGGGCAGGTACTGAAGCTTTCTTT	CASSEGWGAGTEAFF
TRBV9	TRBD1	TRBJ2-2	many	TGTGCCAGCAGCGACAGGGACAGGGGCTCCGGGGAGCTGTTTTTT	CASSDRDRGSGELFF
TRBV20-1	TRBD1	TRBJ2-3	few	TGCAGTGCTAGATTCTCAGGGGGCAATCAAGATACGCAGTATTTT	CSARFSGGNQDTQYF
TRBV7-2	NA	TRBJ1-6	many	TGTGCCAGCAGCTTAGGCCGGTTATATAATTCACCCCTCCACTTT	CASSLGRLYNSPLHF
TRBV18	TRBD1	TRBJ1-2	NA	TGTGCCAGCTCACCACAAGGGACAGGGGGCGCCGGTGGCTACACCTTC	CASSPQGTGGAGGYTF
TRBV20-1	NA	TRBJ2-1	NA	TGCAGTGCTTCGCGGCAGGTGCTCTACAATGAGCAGTTCTTC	CSASRQVLYNEQFF
TRBV28	NA	TRBJ1-5	many	TGTGCCAGCAGTCCCCCAGGGGTCCAGCCCCAGCATTTT	CASSPPGVQPQHF
TRBV5-1	TRBD1	TRBJ2-1	many	TGCGCCAGCAGCTCAGGACAGGGGACGAGCTCCTACAATGAGCAGTTCTTC	CASSSGQGTSSYNEQFF
TRBV25-1	NA	TRBJ1-1	NA	TGTGCCAGCAGTTATTTCGGTGAAGCTTTCTTT	CASSYFGEAFF
TRBV24-1	NA	TRBJ2-2	many	TGTGCCACCAGTGATTCTCAGACGTGGAACACCGGGGAGCTGTTTTTT	CATSDSQTWNTGELFF
TRBV6-6	TRBD1	TRBJ1-2	many	TGTGCCAGCAGTTACTATGTACAGGGGGCAAGCTATGGCTACACCTTC	CASSYYVQGASYGYTF
TRBV4-1	NA	TRBJ1-2	few	TGCGCCAGCAGCCAAGAGGGGGTGCCCGTGAGTGGCTACACCTTC	CASSQEGVPVSGYTF
TRBV19	NA	TRBJ2-3	many	TGTGCCAGTAGTATAGGGGGGGGGCCCCGGGCAGATACGCAGTATTTT	CASSIGGGPRADTQYF